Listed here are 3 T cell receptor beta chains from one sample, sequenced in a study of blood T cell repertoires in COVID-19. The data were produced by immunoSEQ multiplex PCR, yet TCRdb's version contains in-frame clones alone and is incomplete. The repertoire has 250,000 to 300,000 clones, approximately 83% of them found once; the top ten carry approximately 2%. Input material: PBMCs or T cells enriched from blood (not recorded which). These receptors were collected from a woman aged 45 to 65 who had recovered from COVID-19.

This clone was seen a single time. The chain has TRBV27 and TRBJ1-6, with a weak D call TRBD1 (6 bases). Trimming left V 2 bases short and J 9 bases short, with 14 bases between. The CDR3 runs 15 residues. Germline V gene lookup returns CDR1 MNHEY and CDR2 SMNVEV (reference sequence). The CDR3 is CASSLVRTVASPLHF. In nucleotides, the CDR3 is TGTGCCAGCAGTTTAGTCAGGACAGTGGCTTCACCCCTCCACTTT.

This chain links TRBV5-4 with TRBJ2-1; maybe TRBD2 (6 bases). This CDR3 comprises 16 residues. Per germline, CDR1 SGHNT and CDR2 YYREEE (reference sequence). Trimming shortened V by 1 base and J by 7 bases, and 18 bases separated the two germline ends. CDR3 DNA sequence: TGTGCCAGCAGCTTGAAGACTAGAAGGACAATGAATGAGCAGTTCTTC. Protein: CASSLKTRRTMNEQFF.

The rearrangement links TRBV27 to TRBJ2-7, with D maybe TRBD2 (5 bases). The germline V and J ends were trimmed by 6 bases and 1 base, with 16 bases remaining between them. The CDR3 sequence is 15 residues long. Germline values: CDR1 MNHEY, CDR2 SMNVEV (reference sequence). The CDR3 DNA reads TGTGCCAGCAGGAGTTTAATCGACTATTCCTACGAGCAGTACTTC. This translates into CASRSLIDYSYEQYF.